The 10 T cell receptor beta chains below all came from one sample that was sequenced in a study of blood T cell repertoires in COVID-19. Libraries were prepared by immunoSEQ multiplex PCR; TCRdb keeps only in-frame clonotypes and omits some of them. The sample yields some 220,000 clones, 75% to 85% seen once. Input material: peripheral blood. These receptors were taken from a human donor in a cohort sampled during active COVID-19.

This clone was counted between two and nine times. The chain employs TRBV6-4 and TRBJ2-3, with TRBD2 identical over 14 bases. The germline CDR1 and CDR2 sequences are MRHNA and SNTAGT. The CDR3 runs to 16 residues. The ends lost 0 bases at V and 4 bases at J; junction bases unmatched: 0. CDR3 amino acids: CASSDSTSGGADTQYF. CDR3 DNA sequence: TGTGCCAGCAGTGACTCGACTAGCGGGGGGGCAGATACGCAGTATTTT.

This rearrangement joins TRBV6-5 to TRBJ1-4, with 10 bases that match TRBD1. The CDR3 runs to 14 residues. The germline gives CDR1 MNHEY, CDR2 SVGAGI. V lost 6 bases, J lost 8 bases, and 6 bases stayed unmatched. Here the CDR3 DNA reads TGTGCCAGCAGCCAGACAGGGGGCGAGGAAAAACTGTTTTTT. Encoded protein: CASSQTGGEEKLFF.

The chain recombines TRBV2 with TRBJ1-4, with 7 bases identical to TRBD1. Looked up from germline, CDR1 is SNHLY and CDR2 is FYNNEI. The CDR3 consists of 15 residues. J gave up 5 bases and V 5 bases, and 8 bases lay outside the gene matches. The CDR3 sequence is CASSPRQGVNEKLFF. Here the CDR3 DNA reads TGTGCCAGCAGTCCTCGACAGGGAGTGAATGAAAAACTGTTTTTT.

This rearrangement joins TRBV1 to TRBJ2-5; the table's D call, TRBD2, has no DNA check behind it. TRBV1 is a known pseudogene. This CDR3 spans 20 amino acids. The CDR3 protein is CTSSQGRGQRLAALQETQYF. CDR3 DNA: TGCACCAGCAGCCAAGGCCGGGGGCAACGACTAGCGGCGCTCCAAGAGACCCAGTACTTC.

The chain links TRBV3-1 (or the pseudogene TRBV3-2) to TRBJ2-5; no reliable D call. Trimming removed 5 bases at V and 5 bases at J, with 9 bases between. The CDR3 consists of 12 residues. Germline CDR1 LGHDT, CDR2 YNNKEL (reference sequence). CDR3 amino acids: CASSVVWETQYF. DNA of the CDR3: TGTGCCAGCAGCGTAGTGTGGGAGACCCAGTACTTC.

J is TRBJ2-7 and V is TRBV27, with TRBD1 identical over 8 bases. Trimming cost V 6 bases and J 4 bases; bases outside gene matches: 11. The CDR3 runs to 15 residues. In germline, CDR1 is MNHEY, CDR2 SMNVEV (reference sequence). The CDR3 reads CASRKGQGAGYEQYF. CDR3 DNA sequence: TGTGCCAGCAGAAAAGGGCAGGGGGCGGGTTACGAGCAGTACTTC.

This clone has only a few counts. V gene TRBV6-5 combines with J gene TRBJ2-7, with TRBD2 as a possible D gene (6 bases). The ends were cut back, 8 bases at V and 4 bases at J, with 18 bases in the middle. CDR3 length: 14 residues. Germline V gene data show CDR1 as MNHEY and CDR2 as SVGAGI. The DNA for the CDR3 is TGTGCCAGCCAAAGTGGAGGGCTAGGTTACGAGCAGTACTTC. It yields the protein CASQSGGLGYEQYF.

Note on this clone: The sample contains more than one DNA sequence encoding this CDR3. V usage is TRBV11-2 and J usage is TRBJ2-7, with D possibly matching TRBD2 (5 bases). V was trimmed by 1 base and J by 7 bases, leaving 11 bases between them. The CDR3 sequence is 13 residues long. CDR1 is SGHAT, CDR2 FQNNGV, per germline. CDR3 sequence reads: CASSLVLAGEQYF. The CDR3 coding sequence is TGTGCCAGCAGCTTAGTCCTAGCAGGAGAGCAGTACTTC.

The CDR3 loop is CASSFPKRDGEQFF. DNA of the CDR3: TGTGCCAGCAGTTTCCCCAAGCGGGACGGTGAGCAGTTCTTC. The V and J genes are TRBV27 and TRBJ2-1, with 7 nucleotides matching TRBD2. This CDR3 region has 14 residues. V lost 3 bases and J lost 9; bases outside the gene matches: 8. Germline V lookup: CDR1 MNHEY, CDR2 SMNVEV (reference sequence).

The chain has TRBV20-1 and TRBJ2-3; D not resolved. This CDR3 is 15 amino acids long. The V end lost 3 bases, the J end lost 0 bases, and 13 bases lay between the germline ends. The germline V gene encodes CDR1 DFQATT and CDR2 SNEGSKA (reference sequence). The CDR3 spells CSASHLELSTDTQYF. The CDR3 DNA reads TGCAGTGCTAGTCATCTGGAGTTGAGCACAGATACGCAGTATTTT.